Below are 21 T cell receptor beta chains sequenced from a single sample in a study of identical twins. TCRdb ran MiXCR on the 5' RACE reads and lists one entry per CDR3 protein. Of under 1 million distinct CDR3 sequences in the sample, around 12% were seen once. Separately, the same data were catalogued under a study of yellow fever vaccine responses in identical twins.

The sample was PBMCs. Receptors were obtained from a woman between 18 and 29 years old in good health.

Ten or more counts support this clonotype. V gene TRBV28 combines with J gene TRBJ1-6; the D is unclear. This CDR3 spans 14 amino acids. Trimming took 7 bases from V and 9 from J, leaving 16 bases between them. Germline CDR1 is MDHEN and CDR2 is SYDVKM. CDR3: CASKTRIVGSPLHF. CDR3 nucleotides: TGTGCCAGCAAAACCCGAATCGTAGGTTCACCCCTCCACTTT.

This clonotype was seen a few times. The CDR3 reads CATSRTAPTEAFF. CDR3 nucleotides: TGTGCCACCAGCAGGACGGCCCCCACTGAAGCTTTCTTT. The V call is TRBV15, the J call TRBJ1-1; D gene uncertain. V was pared by 3 bases and J by 4 bases, with 9 bases between. Germline assignment: CDR1 LNHNV and CDR2 YYDKDF (reference sequence). The CDR3 runs to 13 residues.

This clonotype has more than one count but fewer than ten. The J gene is TRBJ2-1, the V gene TRBV29-1; D perhaps matches TRBD2 (6 bases). Trimming took 0 bases from V and 4 from J, leaving 13 bases between them. Looked up from germline, CDR1 is SQVTM and CDR2 is ANQGSEA. This CDR3 is 15 amino acids long. This chain's CDR3 is CSVEDGSAIYNEQFF. CDR3 DNA sequence: TGCAGCGTTGAAGACGGGAGCGCTATATACAATGAGCAGTTCTTC.

This clonotype was seen many times. The V and J genes are TRBV7-2 and TRBJ2-1, with D maybe TRBD1 (6 bases). The germline V gene has CDR1 SGHTA and CDR2 FQGNSA. The CDR3 contains 16 residues. With 5 bases removed from V and 3 bases from J, the gap between germline ends came to 17 bases. The CDR3 protein is CASSSFSGVVYNEQFF. The CDR3 nucleotides are TGTGCCAGCAGCAGTTTTTCAGGGGTAGTCTACAATGAGCAGTTCTTC.

This clonotype occurred a few times. The chain has TRBV29-1 and TRBJ2-1; tentative D call: TRBD1 (5 bases). The CDR3 spans 15 residues. Germline V gene lookup returns CDR1 SQVTM and CDR2 ANQGSEA. The germline V and J ends were trimmed by 2 bases and 2 bases, with 13 bases remaining between them. The CDR3 reads CSVERRGFAYNEQFF. Written as DNA, the CDR3 is TGCAGCGTTGAACGAAGGGGCTTTGCCTACAATGAGCAGTTCTTC.

This clonotype was seen ten or more times. The rearrangement uses TRBV12-3 or TRBV12-4 and TRBJ2-2; D assignment may be TRBD1 or TRBD2 (5 bases each). The CDR3 covers 14 residues. Between the trimmed V and J ends, which lost 6 bases and 2 bases, there was a span of 10 bases. The DNA for the CDR3 is TGTGCCAGCAGCTATGGGGGAAACACCGGGGAGCTGTTTTTT. Translated, it gives CASSYGGNTGELFF.

This clonotype was seen only a few times. J is TRBJ2-5 and V is TRBV24-1; perhaps TRBD1 as D (5 bases). Germline CDR1 KGHDR, CDR2 SFDVKD. There are 13 residues in the CDR3. V lost 3 bases, J lost 4 bases, and 8 bases lay in between. The CDR3 DNA follows: TGTGCCACCAGTGATCGACAGAGAGAGACCCAGTACTTC. It codes for CATSDRQRETQYF.

This chain uses TRBV7-2 with TRBJ2-3, with 10 positions matching TRBD2. In germline, CDR1 is SGHTA, CDR2 FQGNSA. CDR3 length: 19 amino acids. The J segment lost 2 bases and the V segment lost 2 bases, leaving 13 bases of the junction unmatched. For the CDR3, the DNA is TGTGCCAGCAGCTTATCGGCTAGCGGGGGAGGTATCTCCACAGATACGCAGTATTTT. It specifies CASSLSASGGGISTDTQYF. Combining the CDR3 with reference TRBV7-2 and TRBJ2-3 gives the whole variable domain GAGVSQSPSNKVTEKGKDVELRCDPISGHTALYWYRQSLGQGLEFLIYFQGNSAPDKSGLPSDRFSAERTGGSVSTLTIQRTQQEDSAVYLCASSLSASGGGISTDTQYFGPGTRLTVL.

This clonotype came up a few times. This sequence joins TRBV7-9 and TRBJ2-3; 13 bases fit TRBD2. Germline V CDR1 and CDR2: SEHNR, FQNEAQ (reference sequence). V trimming: 5 bases; J trimming: 4 bases; junction bases outside the gene matches: 6. The CDR3 consists of 16 residues. This CDR3 is CASSRTSGGASDTQYF. CDR3 nucleotides: TGTGCCAGCAGCCGCACTAGCGGGGGGGCCTCAGATACGCAGTATTTT. The complete variable domain, with remaining parts taken from reference TRBV7-9 and TRBJ2-3, reads DTGVSQNPRHKITKRGQNVTFRCDPISEHNRLYWYRQTLGQGPEFLTYFQNEAQLEKSRLLSDRFSAERPKGSFSTLEIQRTEQGDSAMYLCASSRTSGGASDTQYFGPGTRLTVL.

This clonotype was counted between two and nine times. V usage is TRBV7-8 and J usage is TRBJ2-7, with 11 bases that match TRBD2. The CDR3 is 16 amino acids. Trimming removed 5 bases from V and 4 bases from J; junction bases left unmatched: 10. The germline CDR1 and CDR2 sequences are SGHVS and FQNEAQ. The CDR3 DNA sequence: TGTGCCAGCAGCCCCGGACTAGCGGGTTTATTGTACGAGCAGTACTTC. Its translation: CASSPGLAGLLYEQYF.

The rearrangement joins TRBV18 to TRBJ2-7; D may be TRBD2 (5 bases). V was trimmed by 4 bases and J by 2 bases, leaving 12 bases between them. The germline CDR1 and CDR2 sequences are KGHSH and LQKENI. The CDR3 contains 14 residues. The CDR3: CASSQSGGPYEQYF. The CDR3 DNA sequence: TGTGCCAGCTCACAGAGCGGAGGACCCTACGAGCAGTACTTC.

The chain combines TRBV7-7 with TRBJ2-1; 7 nucleotides match TRBD2. CDR1 and CDR2 (germline): SSHAT, FNYEAQ (reference sequence). Trimming at V came to 7 bases and at J to 4 bases, leaving 13 bases not matched to a gene. The CDR3 consists of 16 residues. The CDR3 protein is CASTKDLGGPYNEQFF. The CDR3 DNA is TGTGCCAGCACCAAAGACTTGGGAGGGCCTTACAATGAGCAGTTCTTC.

This clonotype was observed a few times. This chain connects TRBV12-3 or TRBV12-4 to TRBJ1-1; D is ambiguous. The CDR3 extends over 13 amino acids. Trimming removed 7 bases at V and 0 bases at J, with 9 bases between. The CDR3, as DNA: TGTGCCAGCACCCAGAGCATGAACACTGAAGCTTTCTTT. Amino acids: CASTQSMNTEAFF.

This clonotype was detected a few times. V gene TRBV6-5 combines with J gene TRBJ1-1; D perhaps matches TRBD1 (6 bases). The germline CDR1 and CDR2 sequences are MNHEY and SVGAGI. The CDR3 is 12 amino acids. Trimming cost V 6 bases and J 11 bases, with 16 bases left between them. CDR3 region: CASRSPGAEAFF. The CDR3 bases are TGTGCCAGCAGGTCGCCGGGGGCAGAGGCTTTCTTT.

There are many counts of this clonotype. The rearrangement uses TRBV12-3 or TRBV12-4 and TRBJ2-2; D unresolved. CDR3 size: 12 residues. V lost 6 bases and J lost 2, with 4 bases in between. DNA for the CDR3: TGTGCCAGCAGACCAAACACCGGGGAGCTGTTTTTT. It yields the protein CASRPNTGELFF.

This chain links TRBV7-2 with TRBJ2-1, with TRBD2 matching 9 bases. After removal of 5 bases from V and 13 bases from J, the junction contained 15 bases not matched to a gene. CDR1 is SGHTA and CDR2 is FQGNSA in the germline V gene. This CDR3 spans 15 amino acids. CDR3 in amino acids: CASSPGAGGGAGQFF. CDR3 DNA sequence: TGTGCCAGCAGCCCAGGTGCTGGCGGGGGGGCGGGACAGTTCTTC.

This clonotype was found a few times. The rearrangement joins TRBV7-9 to TRBJ1-1; D not certain. The CDR3 contains 15 residues. Germline CDR1 and CDR2: SEHNR and FQNEAQ (reference sequence). The V and J ends lost 1 base and 3 bases respectively, with 12 bases between them. The DNA of the CDR3 is TGTGCCAGCAGCTTAGGGGCAAGCGGGTACACTGAAGCTTTCTTT. Encoded protein: CASSLGASGYTEAFF.

The chain uses TRBV12-3 or TRBV12-4 and TRBJ1-1, with D unclear. The V and J ends lost 3 bases and 2 bases respectively, with 10 bases between them. The CDR3 totals 14 residues. The CDR3 spells CASSFERANTEAFF. CDR3 in DNA: TGTGCCAGCAGTTTCGAGAGGGCTAACACTGAAGCTTTCTTT.

This clonotype has a handful of counts. The chain recombines TRBV10-1 with TRBJ2-3, with D perhaps given as TRBD1 or TRBD2 (5 bases each). This CDR3 spans 13 amino acids. Between the trimmed V and J ends, which lost 3 bases and 3 bases, there was a span of 7 bases. Germline V gives CDR1 WNHNN, CDR2 SYGVQD (reference sequence). CDR3: CASSDWGTDTQYF. CDR3 nucleotides: TGCGCCAGCAGTGATTGGGGGACAGATACGCAGTATTTT.

This clonotype was counted only a few times. The CDR3 spells CATSRVVAGRHEQYF. The CDR3 nucleotides read TGTGCCACCAGCAGAGTTGTTGCGGGGAGGCACGAGCAGTACTTC. The V and J genes are TRBV15 and TRBJ2-7; D is possibly TRBD2 (6 bases). Per the germline V gene, CDR1 is LNHNV and CDR2 is YYDKDF (reference sequence). V lost 1 base to trimming and J lost 5 bases, with 15 bases between them. This CDR3 has 15 residues.

The V call is TRBV9, the J call TRBJ2-6; 11 nucleotides match TRBD2. This CDR3 is 19 amino acids long. V dropped 0 bases and J dropped 0; count of bases not matched to a gene: 5. The germline V gene encodes CDR1 SGDLS and CDR2 YYNGEE. CDR3 DNA sequence: TGTGCCAGCAGCGTAGCACTAGCGGGAGAACTCTCTGGGGCCAACGTCCTGACTTTC. Protein product: CASSVALAGELSGANVLTF.